This entry is about one T cell receptor (beta chain). This clone was found once. This receptor's antigen is unknown. Base quality data are lacking; no much larger clone is found one base away. These data come from a study of PD-L1 blockade in urothelial cancer (dated by TCRdb to the late 2010s). For context, the study as a whole: Every patient began therapy in the mid-2010s and was given atezolizumab 1,200 mg intravenously every 3 weeks. Durable clinical benefit was defined as progression-free survival longer than 6 months, and TCR features were also tested against progression-free and overall survival. In the same patients who had TCR sequencing, pretreatment tumors also underwent whole exome sequencing and RNA sequencing. Blood samples gave median yields of around 140,000 T cells and 80,000 or so unique TCRs, along with a median clonality of approximately 0.08. Patients had an ECOG performance status of 0 or 1 and had received between 0 and 3 prior chemotherapy regimens. An exploratory multi-omic analysis was conducted of the somatic, immune and clinical correlates of response to PD-L1 blockade with atezolizumab in urothelial cancer. About 90% of the roughly 29 patients were identified as males with urothelial cancer of bladder origin, and a prior smoking history was reported by 18 of 29 patients. Pretreatment tumor samples, along with matched peripheral blood serially collected before and after atezolizumab treatment, were subjected to TCR sequencing. Blood samples were analyzed at 3 weeks after treatment start (second dose) and at 6 weeks after treatment start. Durable clinical benefit was achieved by nine patients but not by the remaining 20. Pretreatment blood TCR-seq was available for twenty-nine patients, at least one posttreatment blood collection was obtained for about 24 patients, and tumor TCR-seq was available for about 24 patients. Findings and caveats that apply to the study as a whole: Improved progression-free and overall survival was found to be associated with pretreatment peripheral blood TCR clonality below the median. Because the sample size was small (n ≈ 29) and many exploratory analyses were performed, the results are intended to be hypothesis-generating. At 3 weeks after the start of treatment, tumor-associated TCR clones in peripheral blood had expanded more in patients with durable benefit (n of about 20, p = 0.022).

The cohort comprised 30 or so patients with locally advanced or metastatic urothelial carcinoma treated at Memorial Sloan Kettering on a trial protocol. Peripheral blood mononuclear cells were collected pretreatment and during treatment, at between 1 and 8 total time points per patient. The Qiagen DNeasy Blood extraction kit was used to purify genomic DNA from total PBMCs and tumor samples. PBMCs were collected pretreatment and during treatment, and were isolated and stored as previously described. Synthetic TCR analog templates were spiked into each PCR so that absolute template abundance could be estimated from read counts. Using the immunoSEQ assay, TCRbeta CDR3 regions were amplified from genomic DNA with bias-controlled V and J gene primers. Sequencing of rearranged TCRbeta segments was done at approximately 20X coverage. In the source study's methods: Clustering was used to correct sequencing errors, and CDR3s were annotated against IMGT so that V, D and J genes could be assigned. Out-of-frame and stop-codon sequences were excluded, and only productive TCRbeta rearrangements were used in downstream analyses. Clonality was calculated as one minus the Shannon entropy normalized by the log of the number of unique productive sequences. Clones differing between time points or between blood and tumor were identified by Fisher's exact test with Benjamini-Hochberg correction at adjusted p below 0.01. Drawn from immuneACCESS, this table holds only the in-frame rearrangements with V and J called that TCRdb kept. Clones are partly lost; checked studies trace under half to an unresolved V gene and leave the rest unexplained. The V and J calls and clone size come from that table; D and trimming were worked out from the DNA. This sample lists 45,000 to 60,000 clones; 70% to 90% were detected once. The ten largest clonotypes hold roughly 8.2% of the sample.

CDR1 and CDR2, looked up from the germline V gene (reference sequence), are LNHDA and SQIVND. The CDR3 contains 14 residues, cysteine and phenylalanine counted. The CDR3 DNA has 42 bases and is translated from base 1. Compared with germline, V lacks 6 bases and J lacks 8 bases; bases without a gene match: 7. This sequence originates from a man aged 60 to 69 with urothelial cancer. The rearrangement combines TRBV19 with TRBJ1-6; 7 bases in between match TRBD1. Source: PBMCs, taken around atezolizumab (anti-PD-L1) treatment. The CDR3 protein is CASSWTGDDSPLHF. The nucleotide sequence reads as follows: TGTGCCAGTAGCTGGACAGGTGATGATTCACCCCTCCACTTT.